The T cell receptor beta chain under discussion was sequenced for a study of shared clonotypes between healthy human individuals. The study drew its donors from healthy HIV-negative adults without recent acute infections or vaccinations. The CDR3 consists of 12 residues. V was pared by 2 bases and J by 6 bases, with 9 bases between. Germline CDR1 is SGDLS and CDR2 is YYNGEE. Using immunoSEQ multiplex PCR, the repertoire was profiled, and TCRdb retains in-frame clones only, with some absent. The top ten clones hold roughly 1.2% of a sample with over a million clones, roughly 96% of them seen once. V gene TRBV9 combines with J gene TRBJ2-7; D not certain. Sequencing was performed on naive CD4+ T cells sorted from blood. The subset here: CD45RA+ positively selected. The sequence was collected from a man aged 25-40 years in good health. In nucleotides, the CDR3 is TGTGCCAGCAGCGTCGTGTCGGGCGAGCAGTACTTC. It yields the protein CASSVVSGEQYF.